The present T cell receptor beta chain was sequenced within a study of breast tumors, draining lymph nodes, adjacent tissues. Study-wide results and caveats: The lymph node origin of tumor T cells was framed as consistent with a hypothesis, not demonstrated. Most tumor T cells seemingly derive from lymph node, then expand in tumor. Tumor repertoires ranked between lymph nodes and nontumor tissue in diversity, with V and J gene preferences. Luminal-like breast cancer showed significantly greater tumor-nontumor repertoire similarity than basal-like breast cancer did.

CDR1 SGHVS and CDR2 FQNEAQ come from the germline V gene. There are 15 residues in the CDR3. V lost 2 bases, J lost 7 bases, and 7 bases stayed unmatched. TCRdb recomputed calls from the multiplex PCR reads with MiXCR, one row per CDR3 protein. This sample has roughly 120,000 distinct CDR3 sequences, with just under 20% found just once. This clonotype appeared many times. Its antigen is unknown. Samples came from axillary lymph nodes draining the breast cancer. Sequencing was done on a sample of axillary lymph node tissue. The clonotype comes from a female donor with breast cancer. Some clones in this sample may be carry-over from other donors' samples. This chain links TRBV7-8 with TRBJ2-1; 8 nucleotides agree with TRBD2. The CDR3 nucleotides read TGTGCCAGCAGCTTACCCGGACTAGCTGTAAATGAGCAGTTCTTC. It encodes CASSLPGLAVNEQFF.